One and the same sample provided the 18 T cell receptor beta chains below, sequenced in a study of shared clonotypes between healthy human individuals. Produced via immunoSEQ multiplex PCR; TCRdb's table is partial and in-frame only. The data contain 490,000 or so clones, around 80% of them singletons. The material sequenced was PBMCs. The receptor source for this set is a woman aged 40 to 50 in good health. Some clones in this sample may be carry-over from other donors' samples.

The chain carries TRBV9 and TRBJ1-5; the D is unclear. Germline loops: CDR1 SGDLS, CDR2 YYNGEE. V was trimmed by 0 bases and J by 0 bases, leaving 7 bases between them. This CDR3 spans 15 amino acids. CDR3 residues: CASSVGPHSNQPQHF. Here the CDR3 DNA reads TGTGCCAGCAGCGTAGGACCGCATAGCAATCAGCCCCAGCATTTT.

As for this clone: Being one base from a much bigger clone, this may be a read error. The chain recombines TRBV6-5 with TRBJ2-1; no reliable D call. V lost 0 bases and J lost 2, with 2 bases in between. Per germline, CDR1 MNHEY and CDR2 SVGAGI. This CDR3 spans 13 amino acids. The CDR3 nucleotides are TGTGCCAGCAGTTACTCGACCTACAATGAGCAGTTCTTC. It translates to CASSYSTYNEQFF.

J is TRBJ1-2 and V is TRBV27, with D possibly being TRBD1 (5 bases). The CDR3 has 13 amino acids. The germline V gene encodes CDR1 MNHEY and CDR2 SMNVEV (reference sequence). V dropped 6 bases and J dropped 8 bases, with 16 bases sitting between them. In nucleotides, the CDR3 is TGTGCCAGCAGCCGGGACGGTGTCTGGGGCTACACCTTC. It encodes CASSRDGVWGYTF.

The rearrangement joins TRBV2 to TRBJ1-1, with 7 bases identical to TRBD1. The V gene end was trimmed by 6 bases and the J gene end by 1 base; junction bases not matched to a gene: 5. This CDR3 has 14 amino acids. The germline V gene has CDR1 SNHLY and CDR2 FYNNEI. The CDR3 sequence: CASRGDSPNTEAFF. DNA for the CDR3: TGTGCCAGCAGGGGGGACAGCCCGAACACTGAAGCTTTCTTT.

The chain employs TRBV11-2 and TRBJ2-1; TRBD1 matches 8 bases. Germline CDR1 SGHAT, CDR2 FQNNGV. V dropped 1 base and J dropped 7; count of bases not matched to a gene: 12. The CDR3 runs to 17 residues. The chain's CDR3 is CASSLVTVTGVVNEQFF. For the CDR3, the DNA is TGTGCCAGCAGCTTAGTAACCGTGACAGGGGTTGTGAATGAGCAGTTCTTC.

Here the CDR3 reads CASSLAVAGASYNEQFF. The CDR3 nucleotides are TGTGCCAGCAGCTTAGCTGTAGCGGGAGCCTCCTACAATGAGCAGTTCTTC. V gene TRBV7-2 combines with J gene TRBJ2-1; 9 nucleotides line up with TRBD2. Germline CDR1 reads SGHTA; CDR2 reads FQGNSA. The CDR3 has 17 residues. Trimming removed 0 bases from V and 0 bases from J; junction bases left unmatched: 3.

The genes are TRBV29-1 and TRBJ2-7, with TRBD2 matching 10 bases. Losses at the gene ends were 4 bases for V and 6 bases for J; bases not matched to a gene: 6. This CDR3 comprises 13 residues. Germline V gene lookup returns CDR1 SQVTM and CDR2 ANQGSEA. CDR3 DNA: TGCAGCGTTGCCCCTAGCGGGAGTCCCGAGCAGTACTTC. It translates to CSVAPSGSPEQYF.

On this clone: A read error likely explains this, since a far larger clone differs by one base. The gene calls are TRBV6-1 and TRBJ2-4; tentative D call: TRBD2 (6 bases). The CDR3 covers 14 residues. V was cut by 2 bases and J by 6 bases, with 11 bases left in between. Germline CDR1 is MNHNS and CDR2 is SASEGT. The CDR3 sequence: CASSERAEGNIQYF. CDR3 coding DNA: TGTGCCAGCAGTGAAAGGGCGGAGGGAAACATTCAGTACTTC.

This chain connects TRBV6-1 to TRBJ2-5, with TRBD1 matching over 8 bases. The germline V gene encodes CDR1 MNHNS and CDR2 SASEGT. CDR3 length: 15 residues. V lost 7 bases and J lost 3; bases outside the gene matches: 10. CDR3 sequence (DNA): TGTGCCAGCAACCCGCGGCAGGGGGCAGAAGAGACCCAGTACTTC. Amino acids: CASNPRQGAEETQYF.

The chain recombines TRBV10-3 with TRBJ2-3; 8 bases line up with TRBD2. Germline V gene data show CDR1 as ENHRY and CDR2 as SYGVKD. After removal of 11 bases from V and 1 base from J, the junction contained 11 bases not matched to a gene. The CDR3 totals 15 residues. CDR3 sequence reads: CAASPGSGGTDTQYF. As DNA, the CDR3 is TGTGCCGCCTCTCCAGGTAGCGGGGGCACAGATACGCAGTATTTT.

The chain employs TRBV7-3 and TRBJ2-1; the D is unclear. The CDR3 runs 14 residues. With 2 bases removed from V and 6 bases from J, the gap between germline ends came to 11 bases. Germline V gene data show CDR1 as SGHTA and CDR2 as FQGTGA. CDR3: CASSLGGPFNEQFF. The CDR3 DNA follows: TGTGCCAGCAGCTTAGGTGGGCCCTTCAATGAGCAGTTCTTC.

There are a few counts of this clone. The V gene is TRBV5-1, the J gene TRBJ2-7, with TRBD1 matching over 7 bases. Germline CDR1 is SGHRS and CDR2 is YFSETQ. Trimming removed 3 bases from V and 2 bases from J; junction bases left unmatched: 11. The CDR3 contains 16 residues. This chain's CDR3 is CASSWGPGQRTYEQYF. The CDR3 nucleotides read TGCGCCAGCAGCTGGGGCCCGGGACAGCGCACCTACGAGCAGTACTTC. Full variable domain (remainder filled in from reference TRBV5-1 and TRBJ2-7): KAGVTQTPRYLIKTRGQQVTLSCSPISGHRSVSWYQQTPGQGLQFLFEYFSETQRNKGNFPGRFSGRQFSNSRSEMNVSTLELGDSALYLCASSWGPGQRTYEQYFGPGTRLTVT.

The chain recombines TRBV5-1 with TRBJ2-7; 8 nucleotides line up with TRBD2. Germline-derived CDR1 and CDR2 are SGHRS and YFSETQ. This CDR3 has 15 amino acids. After removal of 0 bases from V and 5 bases from J, the junction contained 7 bases not matched to a gene. CDR3 amino acids: CASSLGGTSIHEQYF. The CDR3 DNA reads as TGCGCCAGCAGCTTGGGGGGGACTAGTATCCACGAGCAGTACTTC.

The sample holds one count of this clone. The V and J genes are TRBV18 and TRBJ2-6, with D perhaps TRBD2 (6 bases). Trimming cost V 2 bases and J 1 base, with 9 bases left between them. From germline, CDR1 is KGHSH and CDR2 LQKENI. CDR3 size: 16 residues. CDR3 in DNA: TGTGCCAGCTCACCAACGGAGGGGTCTGGGGCCAACGTCCTGACTTTC. This sequence encodes CASSPTEGSGANVLTF.

Note on this clone: Compared with germline, one end of the junction differs, possibly owing to a read error. The same CDR3 is also encoded by other DNA sequences in this sample. The gene calls are TRBV7-9 and TRBJ1-1; D gene unclear. The CDR3 spans 13 residues. Looked up from germline, CDR1 is SEHNR and CDR2 is FQNEAQ (reference sequence). The CDR3 loop is CASSLSENTEAFF. The CDR3 coding sequence is TGCGCCAGCAGCTTGTCAGAGAACACTGAAGCTTTCTTT. Drawing the rest from reference TRBV7-9 and TRBJ1-1, the complete variable domain is DTGVSQNPRHKITKRGQNVTFRCDPISEHNRLYWYRQTLGQGPEFLTYFQNEAQLEKSRLLSDRFSAERPKGSFSTLEIQRTEQGDSAMYLCASSLSENTEAFFGQGTRLTVV.

The chain carries TRBV6-1 and TRBJ2-7; D is possibly TRBD1 (6 bases). Trimming stripped 4 bases from V and 0 bases from J, with 10 bases between. The CDR3 is 14 residues long. Germline lookup yields CDR1 MNHNS and CDR2 SASEGT. CDR3 residues: CASSGTADSYEQYF. For the CDR3, the DNA is TGTGCCAGCAGTGGGACAGCAGACTCCTACGAGCAGTACTTC.

V and J are TRBV5-1 and TRBJ2-3; maybe TRBD2 (5 bases). The CDR3 covers 15 residues. Deletions cut 5 bases from V and 1 base from J, with 14 bases between. Germline CDR1 is SGHRS and CDR2 is YFSETQ. Here the CDR3 reads CASSLAPIGTDTQYF. CDR3 DNA sequence: TGCGCCAGCAGTCTAGCCCCGATCGGCACAGATACGCAGTATTTT.

The genes are TRBV7-9 and TRBJ2-1; 10 nucleotides line up with TRBD2. The CDR3 runs to 15 residues. V gave up 1 base and J gave up 6 bases; unmatched junction bases: 3. The germline CDR1 and CDR2 sequences are SEHNR and FQNEAQ (reference sequence). In DNA form, the CDR3 reads TGTGCCAGCAGCTTAGGTAGCGGGAGGATCAATGAGCAGTTCTTC. This codes for CASSLGSGRINEQFF. Full variable domain (outside the CDR3, taken from reference TRBV7-9 and TRBJ2-1): DTGVSQNPRHKITKRGQNVTFRCDPISEHNRLYWYRQTLGQGPEFLTYFQNEAQLEKSRLLSDRFSAERPKGSFSTLEIQRTEQGDSAMYLCASSLGSGRINEQFFGPGTRLTVL.